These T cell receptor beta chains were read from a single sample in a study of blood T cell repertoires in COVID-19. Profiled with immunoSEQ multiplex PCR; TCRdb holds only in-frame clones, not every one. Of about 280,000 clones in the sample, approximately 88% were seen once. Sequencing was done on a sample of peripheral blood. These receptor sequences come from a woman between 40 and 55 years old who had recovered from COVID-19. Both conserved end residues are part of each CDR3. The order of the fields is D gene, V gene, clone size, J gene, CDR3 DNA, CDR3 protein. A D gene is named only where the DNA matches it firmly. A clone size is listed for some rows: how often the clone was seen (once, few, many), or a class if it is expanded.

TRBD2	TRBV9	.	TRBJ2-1	TGTGCCAGCAGCGTAAGAGCGGGAGCGGGAAATGAGCAGTTCTTC	CASSVRAGAGNEQFF
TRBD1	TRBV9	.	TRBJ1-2	TGTGCCAGCAGCGTGTCCGGGACAGGGCATGGCTACACCTTC	CASSVSGTGHGYTF
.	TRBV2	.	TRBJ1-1	TGTGCCAGCAGTGAACAGGGGACCACTGAAGCTTTCTTT	CASSEQGTTEAFF
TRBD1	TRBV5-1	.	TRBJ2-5	TGCGCCAGCAGCTTGGTCGGGACAGGGGGGCAAGAGACCCAGTACTTC	CASSLVGTGGQETQYF
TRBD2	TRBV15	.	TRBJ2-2	TGTGCCACCAGCAGCTTTGGCGGTAGCGGGACGGGCGGGGAGCTGTTTTTT	CATSSFGGSGTGGELFF
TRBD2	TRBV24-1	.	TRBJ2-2	TGTGCCACCAGTGATTCCGGGACTAGGACCGGGGAGCTGTTTTTT	CATSDSGTRTGELFF
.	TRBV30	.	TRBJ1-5	TGTGCCCGGAATCAGCCCCAGCATTTT	CARNQPQHF
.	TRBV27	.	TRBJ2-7	TGTGCCAGCAGTTTATCGGCGGGGTTCTCCTACGAGCAGTACTTC	CASSLSAGFSYEQYF
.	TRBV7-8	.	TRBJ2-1	TGTGCCAGCAGCCGAGAGGTACGGAGGAGCTCCTACAATGAGCAGTTCTTC	CASSREVRRSSYNEQFF
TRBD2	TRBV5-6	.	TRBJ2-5	TGTGCCAGCAGCTCTTGGACTAGCGGAGAGACCCAGTACTTC	CASSSWTSGETQYF
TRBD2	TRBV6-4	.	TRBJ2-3	TGTGCCAGCGCCCTACTAGCGGGCAACACAGATACGCAGTATTTT	CASALLAGNTDTQYF
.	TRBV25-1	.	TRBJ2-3	TGTGCCAGCAGCGGAAGGGCACCTGACAGGACCTACACAGATACGCAGTATTTT	CASSGRAPDRTYTDTQYF
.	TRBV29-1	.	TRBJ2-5	TGCAGCGTTGTTTCAGGGTCACAAGAGACCCAGTACTTC	CSVVSGSQETQYF
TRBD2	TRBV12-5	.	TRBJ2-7	TGTGCTAGTGGTTTCCGGACTAGCGGGAGCTCCTACGAGCAGTACTTC	CASGFRTSGSSYEQYF
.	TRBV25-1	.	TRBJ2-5	TGTGCCAGCAGTGATCGCCCAGTACGAGAGACCCAGTACTTC	CASSDRPVRETQYF
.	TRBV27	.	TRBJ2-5	TGTGCCAGCAGTTTAATAGAGGCGCAGGGTTATGGGACCCAGTACTTC	CASSLIEAQGYGTQYF
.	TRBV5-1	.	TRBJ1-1	TGCGCCAGCAGCCTAGACAGGAACACTGAAGCTTTCTTT	CASSLDRNTEAFF
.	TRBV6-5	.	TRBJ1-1	TGTGCCAGCATAGAGGGGGTCGCGGCTACTGAAGCTTTCTTT	CASIEGVAATEAFF
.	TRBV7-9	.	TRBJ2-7	TGTGCCGTCCGAGAGGCAGTCGAGCAGTACTTC	CAVREAVEQYF
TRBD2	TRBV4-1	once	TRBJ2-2	TGCGCCAGCAGTAAAGCCCATAGCGGGAGCCCCGGGGAGCTGTTTTTT	CASSKAHSGSPGELFF
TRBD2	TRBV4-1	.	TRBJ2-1	TGCGCCAGCAGCCAACCCGGGACTAGGCGCGGGGATGAGCAGTTCTTC	CASSQPGTRRGDEQFF
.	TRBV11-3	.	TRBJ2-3	TGTGCCAGCAGGAGCGCGCCACTAAGCACAGATACGCAGTATTTT	CASRSAPLSTDTQYF
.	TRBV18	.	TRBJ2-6	TGTGCCAGCTCACCTTCGGAGGGCGTAGCGTCCGGGGCCAACGTCCTGACTTTC	CASSPSEGVASGANVLTF
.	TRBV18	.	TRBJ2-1	TGTGCCAGCTCACCACAGGAGGACGCGAATGAGCAGTTCTTC	CASSPQEDANEQFF
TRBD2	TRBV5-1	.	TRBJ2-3	TGCGCCAGCAGCTTGGCCCCTAGCGGGGCCACAGATACGCAGTATTTT	CASSLAPSGATDTQYF
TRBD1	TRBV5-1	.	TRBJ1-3	TGCGCCAGCAGCGCCGGGACAGGAATTGGAAACACCATATATTTT	CASSAGTGIGNTIYF
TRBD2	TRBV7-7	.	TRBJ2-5	TGTGCCAGCAGCAAGGGACTAGCGGGAGCCCAAGAGACCCAGTACTTC	CASSKGLAGAQETQYF
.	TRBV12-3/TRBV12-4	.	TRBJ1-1	TGTGCCAGCAGTCTCCGGAACACTGAAGCTTTCTTT	CASSLRNTEAFF
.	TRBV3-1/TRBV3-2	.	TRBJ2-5	TGTGCCAGCAGCCAAGAGTCCGGGGGCCAAGAGACCCAGTACTTC	CASSQESGGQETQYF
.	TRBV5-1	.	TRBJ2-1	TGCGCCAGCAGCTTGGAAGCACAGTACAATGAGCAGTTCTTC	CASSLEAQYNEQFF
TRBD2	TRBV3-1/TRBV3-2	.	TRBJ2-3	TGTGCCAGCAGCCAAGGAACTAGCGGAGTTGTAGAGTATTTT	CASSQGTSGVVEYF